This T cell receptor beta chain was profiled in a study of T cells in Graves' hyperthyroidism and ophthalmopathy. TCR beta CDR3 region amplification was performed from RNA transcripts. First-round RT-PCR of the TCR CDR3 relied on the HTBI primer set. TCRdb processed the multiplex PCR reads anew with MiXCR; each CDR3 protein has one entry. In the table there are around 210,000 distinct CDR3 sequences, around 17% of which are singletons. The V gene's germline CDR1 is SNHLY and CDR2 FYNNEI. This CDR3 is 14 amino acids long. After removal of 6 bases from V and 6 bases from J, the junction contained 7 bases not matched to a gene. Graves' hyperthyroidism was deemed stable given no ophthalmopathy progression within 18 months. Exclusion criteria comprised uncontrolled infection, other autoimmune disease, pregnancy or lactation. Study-level points and caveats: Ophthalmopathy, which appeared later, was predicted by the model a median around 6 months before onset.

Worth noting for this clonotype: Its specificity is not known.

The sequence was collected from a woman aged 45-65 years with Graves' hyperthyroidism. The rearrangement links TRBV2 to TRBJ2-1, with TRBD1 matching 8 bases. Sequencing was carried out using blood. The CDR3 spells CASRGQGLGNEQFF. The CDR3 DNA reads TGTGCCAGCAGAGGACAGGGATTAGGCAATGAGCAGTTCTTC.